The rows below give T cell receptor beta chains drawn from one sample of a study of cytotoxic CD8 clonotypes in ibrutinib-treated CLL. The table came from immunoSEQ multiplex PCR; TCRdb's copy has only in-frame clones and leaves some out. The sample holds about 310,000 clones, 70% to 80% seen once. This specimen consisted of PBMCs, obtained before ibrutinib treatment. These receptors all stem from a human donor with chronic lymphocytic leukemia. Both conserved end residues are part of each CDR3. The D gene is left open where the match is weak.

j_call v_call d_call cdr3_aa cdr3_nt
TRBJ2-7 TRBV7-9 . CASSKGTTYEQYF TGTGCCAGCAGCAAAGGGACCACCTACGAGCAGTACTTC
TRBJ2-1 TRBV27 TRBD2 CASRRGLSYNEQFF TGTGCCAGCCGTCGGGGACTATCATACAATGAGCAGTTCTTC
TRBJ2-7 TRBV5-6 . CASTRGDPYEQYF TGTGCCAGCACCCGAGGGGATCCCTACGAGCAGTACTTC
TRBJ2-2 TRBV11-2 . CASSLGRTGELFF TGTGCCAGCAGCTTAGGCCGCACCGGGGAGCTGTTTTTT
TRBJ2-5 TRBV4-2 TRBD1 CASSQVNRGRFETQYF TGTGCCAGCAGCCAAGTTAACAGGGGGCGTTTTGAGACCCAGTACTTC
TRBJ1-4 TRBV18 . CASSPRRDNEKLFF TGTGCCAGCTCACCACGGAGGGATAATGAAAAACTGTTTTTT
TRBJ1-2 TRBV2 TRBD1 CASRGGYYGYTF TGTGCCAGCAGAGGGGGCTACTATGGCTACACCTTC
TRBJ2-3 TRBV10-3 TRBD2 CAITPSGADTQYF TGTGCCATCACGCCCAGCGGGGCAGATACGCAGTATTTT
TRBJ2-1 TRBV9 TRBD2 CASSPSGLAGIRSYNEQFF TGTGCCAGCAGCCCGTCGGGACTAGCGGGAATCAGGTCCTACAATGAGCAGTTCTTC
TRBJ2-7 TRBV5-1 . CASSLANLDIEQYF TGCGCCAGCAGCTTGGCCAACCTAGATATTGAGCAGTACTTC
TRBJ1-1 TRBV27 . CASSLIRVGEAFF TGTGCCAGCAGTTTAATTCGGGTGGGTGAAGCTTTCTTT